This T cell receptor (beta chain) was observed in a study of CD8+ T cells in alopecia areata. Treatment defined: oral pan-JAK inhibitor, 5-10 mg twice daily. The table lists this clone with a few counts. Within the sample, other DNA sequences also encode this same CDR3. Trimming took 0 bases from V and 2 from J; bases not matched to a gene: 1. The CDR3 runs 14 residues. CDR1 and CDR2 from the germline V gene are MNHEY and SVGAGI. RNA was extracted and reverse transcribed into cDNA as the sequencing template. The repertoire was sequenced with immunoSEQ multiplex PCR; TCRdb's copy has only in-frame clones and lacks some. The table shows under 200,000 clones, with approximately 57% occurring only once.

This chain links TRBV6-5 with TRBJ2-7; 7 bases agree with TRBD2. The source material was CD4+ T cells sorted from blood, sampled at week 24, from a patient treated with tofacitinib. The sequence was obtained from a human donor with alopecia areata. The CDR3 region is CASSYSGGPYEQYF. The CDR3 DNA reads as TGTGCCAGCAGTTACTCGGGAGGGCCCTACGAGCAGTACTTC.